A selection of T cell receptor beta chains follows, all from one sample in a study of T-cell memory formation after mild COVID-19. TCRdb fed the 5' RACE reads into MiXCR, producing one record per CDR3 protein. The sample has 300,000 to 350,000 distinct CDR3 sequences; roughly an eighth are singletons. The specimen was PBMCs or a T cell subset sorted from them (not recorded which). The receptors come from a young man who had mild COVID-19 (a few samples of this study predate the infection). Cell type and time point are not known. Both conserved end residues are part of each CDR3. Fields, in order: V gene, clone size, D gene, J gene, CDR3 DNA, CDR3 protein. A D gene is named only where the DNA matches it firmly. Only part of the rows carry a size: once, few, many, or a class if the clone is expanded.

TRBV6-5,-,-,TRBJ2-1,TGTGCCAGCAGTTCTCCGGGACACCTGTATGGATATGAGCAGTTCTTC,CASSSPGHLYGYEQFF
TRBV18,few,TRBD2,TRBJ2-5,TGTGCCAGCTCACCATTTCTATCGGCGGGGGGCGTCAAGAACAAAGAGACCCAGTACTTC,CASSPFLSAGGVKNKETQYF
TRBV5-1,many,-,TRBJ2-1,TGTGCCAGCAGTCTAGGCAGCAATGAGCAGTTCTTC,CASSLGSNEQFF
TRBV12-3/TRBV12-4,few,-,TRBJ1-1,TGTGCCAGCAGTTTAGGTTCCCAGGGGACTGAAGCTTTCTTT,CASSLGSQGTEAFF
TRBV10-3,-,-,TRBJ2-2,TGTGCCATCATGAACACCGGGGAGCTGTTTTTT,CAIMNTGELFF
TRBV5-1,few,-,TRBJ2-3,TGCGCCAGCAGCTTGGGTTATGGCGATACGCAGTATTTT,CASSLGYGDTQYF
TRBV28,few,-,TRBJ1-2,TGTGCCAGCAGCTTTCGAAGATACAGGGACTATGGCTACACCTTC,CASSFRRYRDYGYTF
TRBV4-2,-,TRBD2,TRBJ2-2,TGTGCCAGCAGCCAAGGTCTGCTAGCGGCTTACACCGGGGAGCTGTTTTTT,CASSQGLLAAYTGELFF
TRBV7-3,few,TRBD2,TRBJ2-3,TGTGCCAGCAGCTCCGGACTAGCGGGGGGGCGAGATACGCAGTATTTT,CASSSGLAGGRDTQYF
TRBV7-9,-,TRBD1,TRBJ1-4,TGTGCCAGCAGCTCAAGGCGGGACAGGGGGTACGAAAAACTGTTTTTT,CASSSRRDRGYEKLFF
TRBV5-1,-,-,TRBJ2-2,TGCGCCAGCAGCTTACGCACGGCGGCCGGGGAGCTGTTTTTT,CASSLRTAAGELFF
TRBV9,few,TRBD1,TRBJ2-4,TGTGCCAGCAGCGTCGGGACAGGGCGAGGTTGGAACATTCAGTACTTC,CASSVGTGRGWNIQYF
TRBV12-3/TRBV12-4,few,-,TRBJ1-5,TGTGCCAGCGGGTCCTGGAGGGATAGCAATCAGCCCCAGCATTTT,CASGSWRDSNQPQHF
TRBV27,-,-,TRBJ2-1,TGTGCCAGCAGTCCCCGAACAGGGATGAAGTACAATGAGCAGTTCTTC,CASSPRTGMKYNEQFF
TRBV6-5,-,-,TRBJ1-2,TGTGCCAGCAGTACTCGCCGGGGATATGGCTACACCTTC,CASSTRRGYGYTF
TRBV5-1,many,TRBD1,TRBJ2-5,TGCGCCAGCAGCCCACCCCCAGGACAGGCTCTGGAGACCCAGTACTTC,CASSPPPGQALETQYF
TRBV5-5,few,-,TRBJ1-2,TGTGCCAGCAGCTTGCAGCCACCGGGGAGCGGCTACACCTTC,CASSLQPPGSGYTF
TRBV7-9,many,-,TRBJ1-1,TGTGCCAGCAGCTTAGGACGGCTGAACACTGAAGCTTTCTTT,CASSLGRLNTEAFF
TRBV12-3/TRBV12-4,-,-,TRBJ1-2,TGTGCCAGCAGTTTAGGCAGCTCGCAGAGGGGCTACACCTTC,CASSLGSSQRGYTF
TRBV9,-,-,TRBJ2-5,TGTGCCAGCAGCGTATACGGGGGTGGGCAAGAGACCCAGTACTTC,CASSVYGGGQETQYF
TRBV4-2,few,TRBD2,TRBJ2-3,TGTGCCAGCAGCCAAGACGGACTAGCTAGCACAGATACGCAGTATTTT,CASSQDGLASTDTQYF
TRBV6-2/TRBV6-3,-,TRBD1,TRBJ1-6,TGTGCCAGCAGTTACCAAGACAGGGGAAGGTCACCCCTCCACTTT,CASSYQDRGRSPLHF
TRBV7-2,few,-,TRBJ2-7,TGTGCCAGCAGCTTAGTTTGGCAGGGTGCCCACGAGCAGTACTTC,CASSLVWQGAHEQYF
TRBV7-2,-,-,TRBJ1-6,TGTGCCAGCAGCTTAGAGGGGGTGGCACCCCTCCACTTT,CASSLEGVAPLHF
TRBV5-1,few,-,TRBJ1-1,TGCGCCAGCAGCTGGGGAAACTCAGGGGACACTGAAGCTTTCTTT,CASSWGNSGDTEAFF
TRBV19,-,-,TRBJ1-2,TGTGCCAGTAGAGTTTCGGCCGGCTATGGCTACACCTTC,CASRVSAGYGYTF
TRBV4-1,many,TRBD1,TRBJ2-1,TGCGCCAGCAGCCAAGGACAGGGCGAATGGGACTCCTACAATGAGCAGTTCTTC,CASSQGQGEWDSYNEQFF
TRBV11-2,few,TRBD1,TRBJ2-3,TGTGCCAGCAGCGAGGTAGGGGGCCTTGATACGCAGTATTTT,CASSEVGGLDTQYF
TRBV12-3/TRBV12-4,few,-,TRBJ1-2,TGTGCCAGCAGTTACGACTTGGGGGCTACTAACTATGGCTACACCTTC,CASSYDLGATNYGYTF
TRBV27,-,TRBD1,TRBJ2-7,TGTGCCAGCAGTCTAGGACAGGGTGGGAAATACGAGCAGTACTTC,CASSLGQGGKYEQYF
TRBV20-1,medium-sized,TRBD2,TRBJ2-7,TGCAGTGCTTCGACTAGCGGGGGGGCCGGTTTTAACGAGCAGTACTTC,CSASTSGGAGFNEQYF
TRBV7-2,few,-,TRBJ1-3,TGTGCCAGCAGGCTCGAGGGAGGGGGAAACACCATATATTTT,CASRLEGGGNTIYF
TRBV25-1,many,-,TRBJ2-3,TGTGCCAGCAGTGAGTGGTCAGAGTTCACAGATACGCAGTATTTT,CASSEWSEFTDTQYF
TRBV24-1,-,-,TRBJ2-1,TGTGCCACCAGTGCCGGCCCGGGGAAGTACAATGAGCAGTTCTTC,CATSAGPGKYNEQFF
TRBV5-4,-,-,TRBJ1-6,TGTGCCAGCAGCCCGAGCGGGGCAGGGAGCGACTCACCCCTCCACTTT,CASSPSGAGSDSPLHF
TRBV6-6,few,-,TRBJ1-2,TGTGCCAGCAGTGTGGGAGACCTGCTCCCGGAGGGCTACACCTTC,CASSVGDLLPEGYTF
TRBV4-1,-,TRBD1,TRBJ1-6,TGCGCCAGCAGCCGCCGGACCCCGGGACAGGTTAATTCACCCCTCCACTTT,CASSRRTPGQVNSPLHF
TRBV20-1,few,-,TRBJ1-6,TGCAGTGCCCGAGACTCCTCTTCACCCCTCCACTTT,CSARDSSSPLHF
TRBV10-3,many,-,TRBJ2-5,TGTGCCATCAGTGACAGGGGAGAGACCCAGTACTTC,CAISDRGETQYF
TRBV5-1,-,TRBD1,TRBJ1-2,TGCGCCAGCAGCATCCCGGGACAGGACTATGGCGACACCTTC,CASSIPGQDYGDTF
TRBV7-9,many,TRBD2,TRBJ2-1,TGTGCCAGCAGCCCCTGGACTAGCGGGCACAATGAGCAGTTCTTC,CASSPWTSGHNEQFF
TRBV20-1,-,TRBD2,TRBJ2-1,TGCAGTGCTAACCCGGTGGGACTAGCGGGGACTCACGCATTGAATGAGCAGTTCTTC,CSANPVGLAGTHALNEQFF
TRBV20-1,-,-,TRBJ1-2,TGCAGTGTAAGAGGGGCAGGAGGGGGCTACACCTTC,CSVRGAGGGYTF
TRBV19,-,-,TRBJ1-5,TGTGCCAGTAGTATGGGGGGATCGGGCAATCAGCCCCAGCATTTT,CASSMGGSGNQPQHF
TRBV4-1,-,-,TRBJ2-3,TGCGCCAGCAGCTTAGGGGCGGACACAGATACGAAGTATTTT,CASSLGADTDTKYF
TRBV10-3,few,-,TRBJ2-7,TGTGCCATCAGCTTCGACCTTCGCGAGCAGTACTTC,CAISFDLREQYF
TRBV4-3,few,-,TRBJ1-1,TGCGCCAGCAGCCAAAGACCGGGAGGAACTGAAGCTTTCTTT,CASSQRPGGTEAFF
TRBV29-1,-,-,TRBJ1-2,TGCAGCGCCCAGGCCCCTAACTATGGCTACACCTTC,CSAQAPNYGYTF
TRBV4-2,-,-,TRBJ1-3,TGTGCCAGCAGCCTAGGGAACTCTGGAAACACCATATATTTT,CASSLGNSGNTIYF
TRBV6-2/TRBV6-3,few,TRBD1,TRBJ1-1,TGTGCCAGCAGTTACGGGGGGACAGGGTTGAACACTGAAGCTTTCTTT,CASSYGGTGLNTEAFF
TRBV4-3,many,-,TRBJ1-2,TGCGCCAGCAGCCAAGCCTCTGGACAGACTAACTATGGCTACACCTTC,CASSQASGQTNYGYTF
TRBV20-1,many,-,TRBJ1-4,TGCAGTGCTAGAGAGAACAGAGAGAATGAAAAACTGTTTTTT,CSARENRENEKLFF
TRBV4-3,few,-,TRBJ2-3,TGCGCCAGCAGAAAAGTACTGGGGCCAGATACGCAGTATTTT,CASRKVLGPDTQYF
TRBV6-1,-,-,TRBJ1-4,TGTGCCAGCAGTAGGGACTCCTGGGGAACTAATGAAAAACTGTTTTTT,CASSRDSWGTNEKLFF
TRBV11-2,few,-,TRBJ1-5,TGTGCCAGCAGCTTAAATTCGGGGTATCGTCAGCCCCAGCATTTT,CASSLNSGYRQPQHF